Listed below are T cell receptor beta chains from one sample, sequenced in a study of CD8 T cells in Susac syndrome. TCRdb recomputed calls from the immunoSEQ multiplex PCR reads with MiXCR, one row per CDR3 protein. The sample includes approximately 120,000 distinct CDR3 sequences, 80% to 95% seen only once; the top ten take roughly 0.33%. Sequencing was done on a sample of CD8+ T cells from PBMCs. These receptors all stem from a human donor with multiple sclerosis. CDR3s include the opening cysteine and the closing phenylalanine or tryptophan. The D gene is left open where the match is weak. Not every row has a clone size; where given, it reads once, few, many or a size class.

d_gene: TRBD1; v_gene: TRBV2; abundance: few; j_gene: TRBJ2-7; CDR3aa: CASKNGTGGDEQYF; CDR3nt: TGTGCCAGCAAAAACGGGACAGGAGGGGACGAGCAGTACTTC
d_gene: .; v_gene: TRBV5-4; abundance: .; j_gene: TRBJ1-1; CDR3aa: CASSLQGLRAEAFF; CDR3nt: TGTGCCAGCAGCTTGCAGGGCCTGAGAGCTGAAGCTTTCTTT
d_gene: .; v_gene: TRBV12-3/TRBV12-4; abundance: .; j_gene: TRBJ1-1; CDR3aa: CASSLGRTDSEAFF; CDR3nt: TGTGCCAGCAGTTTAGGAAGGACAGACTCTGAAGCTTTCTTT
d_gene: .; v_gene: TRBV4-2; abundance: .; j_gene: TRBJ2-3; CDR3aa: CASSQDPGSTDTQYF; CDR3nt: TGTGCCAGCAGCCAAGATCCGGGTAGCACAGATACGCAGTATTTT
d_gene: .; v_gene: TRBV5-6; abundance: once; j_gene: TRBJ2-5; CDR3aa: CASSLSGPEYF; CDR3nt: TGTGCCAGCAGCTTGTCAGGGCCAGAGTACTTC
d_gene: .; v_gene: TRBV25-1; abundance: .; j_gene: TRBJ2-3; CDR3aa: CASSEGTDTQYF; CDR3nt: TGTGCCAGCAGTGAGGGCACAGATACGCAGTATTTT
d_gene: .; v_gene: TRBV4-1; abundance: .; j_gene: TRBJ1-2; CDR3aa: CASSQEAAPNYGYTF; CDR3nt: TGCGCCAGCAGCCAAGAAGCTGCGCCTAACTATGGCTACACCTTC
d_gene: TRBD1; v_gene: TRBV5-6; abundance: .; j_gene: TRBJ2-5; CDR3aa: CASSWEGTGGLETQYF; CDR3nt: TGTGCCAGCAGCTGGGAGGGGACAGGGGGCTTGGAGACCCAGTACTTC
d_gene: .; v_gene: TRBV10-3; abundance: .; j_gene: TRBJ2-2; CDR3aa: CAIRKGRETGELFF; CDR3nt: TGTGCCATCAGGAAGGGGCGCGAAACCGGGGAGCTGTTTTTT
d_gene: .; v_gene: TRBV12-3/TRBV12-4; abundance: .; j_gene: TRBJ2-5; CDR3aa: CASSSNGLAREETQYF; CDR3nt: TGTGCCAGCAGTTCAAACGGGCTAGCTAGGGAAGAGACCCAGTACTTC
d_gene: .; v_gene: TRBV7-2; abundance: once; j_gene: TRBJ1-6; CDR3aa: CASTPALTPSPLHF; CDR3nt: TGTGCCAGCACCCCGGCCTTAACCCCCTCACCCCTCCACTTT
d_gene: TRBD1; v_gene: TRBV7-9; abundance: .; j_gene: TRBJ2-5; CDR3aa: CASSADRARRGETQYF; CDR3nt: TGTGCCAGCAGCGCGGACAGGGCGCGGAGAGGAGAGACCCAGTACTTC
d_gene: .; v_gene: TRBV4-1; abundance: .; j_gene: TRBJ2-7; CDR3aa: CASSQSISSYEQYF; CDR3nt: TGCGCCAGCAGCCAGAGCATCTCCTCCTACGAGCAGTACTTC
d_gene: .; v_gene: TRBV25-1; abundance: .; j_gene: TRBJ2-5; CDR3aa: CASSSAPGETQYF; CDR3nt: TGTGCCAGCAGCAGTGCACCAGGAGAGACCCAGTACTTC
d_gene: .; v_gene: TRBV4-1; abundance: .; j_gene: TRBJ2-7; CDR3aa: CASSQDPGSYEQYF; CDR3nt: TGCGCCAGCAGCCAAGATCCGGGCTCCTACGAGCAGTACTTC
d_gene: TRBD1; v_gene: TRBV29-1; abundance: .; j_gene: TRBJ1-1; CDR3aa: CSVVYISIVTGGYTEAFF; CDR3nt: TGCAGCGTTGTCTATATTTCCATTGTGACAGGGGGCTACACTGAAGCTTTCTTT
d_gene: .; v_gene: TRBV7-9; abundance: .; j_gene: TRBJ2-1; CDR3aa: CASSLEYDYNEQFF; CDR3nt: TGTGCCAGCAGCTTAGAGTACGACTACAATGAGCAGTTCTTC
d_gene: .; v_gene: TRBV6-5; abundance: .; j_gene: TRBJ1-1; CDR3aa: CASGRGTEAFF; CDR3nt: TGTGCCAGCGGCAGGGGTACTGAAGCTTTCTTT
d_gene: .; v_gene: TRBV11-2; abundance: .; j_gene: TRBJ2-5; CDR3aa: CASSLGRDSRGVETQYF; CDR3nt: TGTGCCAGCAGCTTAGGACGGGACTCCCGAGGAGTTGAGACCCAGTACTTC
d_gene: TRBD2; v_gene: TRBV12-3/TRBV12-4; abundance: .; j_gene: TRBJ2-5; CDR3aa: CASTSSGGLGETQYF; CDR3nt: TGTGCCAGCACATCAAGCGGGGGCCTCGGGGAGACCCAGTACTTC
d_gene: TRBD2; v_gene: TRBV9; abundance: .; j_gene: TRBJ2-5; CDR3aa: CASSVGRESFQETQYF; CDR3nt: TGTGCCAGCAGCGTGGGGAGGGAGAGCTTCCAAGAGACCCAGTACTTC
d_gene: .; v_gene: TRBV27; abundance: .; j_gene: TRBJ2-1; CDR3aa: CASSLGTYNEQFF; CDR3nt: TGTGCCAGCAGTTTGGGGACATACAATGAGCAGTTCTTC
d_gene: .; v_gene: TRBV5-6; abundance: .; j_gene: TRBJ1-5; CDR3aa: CASSRGRNQPQHF; CDR3nt: TGTGCCAGCAGCCGGGGGAGGAATCAGCCCCAGCATTTT
d_gene: TRBD1; v_gene: TRBV13; abundance: .; j_gene: TRBJ2-7; CDR3aa: CASSPEGAKYEQYF; CDR3nt: TGTGCCAGCAGCCCAGAGGGGGCTAAGTACGAGCAGTACTTC
d_gene: TRBD1; v_gene: TRBV29-1; abundance: .; j_gene: TRBJ1-2; CDR3aa: CSVPDGMDRGDNYGYTF; CDR3nt: TGCAGCGTTCCTGACGGGATGGACAGGGGAGATAACTATGGCTACACCTTC
d_gene: .; v_gene: TRBV7-9; abundance: .; j_gene: TRBJ1-2; CDR3aa: CASSLAGRQDNGYTF; CDR3nt: TGTGCCAGCAGCTTAGCAGGGAGGCAGGACAACGGCTACACCTTC
d_gene: TRBD2; v_gene: TRBV20-1; abundance: .; j_gene: TRBJ2-1; CDR3aa: CSAHQTSGSTNEQFF; CDR3nt: TGCAGTGCTCACCAGACTAGCGGGAGTACAAATGAGCAGTTCTTC
d_gene: .; v_gene: TRBV14; abundance: .; j_gene: TRBJ2-1; CDR3aa: CASSLRGAALRRGQFF; CDR3nt: TGTGCCAGCAGCCTAAGGGGGGCAGCACTTCGTAGGGGGCAGTTCTTC
d_gene: .; v_gene: TRBV5-6; abundance: few; j_gene: TRBJ2-1; CDR3aa: CASSLDGGSYNEQFF; CDR3nt: TGTGCCAGCAGCTTGGACGGGGGCTCCTACAATGAGCAGTTCTTC
d_gene: .; v_gene: TRBV18; abundance: once; j_gene: TRBJ2-3; CDR3aa: CASSPRGGRAGDTQYF; CDR3nt: TGTGCCAGCTCACCACGGGGGGGGCGCGCTGGAGATACGCAGTATTTT